The 30 T cell receptor beta chains reported below all come from one sample, sequenced in a study of T cells in Graves' hyperthyroidism and ophthalmopathy (dated by TCRdb to between 2018 and 2021). The library was built by means of multiplex PCR. TCRdb shows the sequencer as Illumina HiSeq 2000. The TCR beta CDR3 regions were amplified from RNA transcripts. The TCR CDR3 was subjected to a first round of RT-PCR using the HTBI primer set and the Qiagen OneStep RT-PCR kit. TCRdb took the public reads, trimmed them with fastp at Q25, ran MiXCR for clone calling and kept in-frame beta chains. Here each entry gathers all rows of one CDR3 protein and keeps the most common genes and DNA. For this sample the table gives more than 600,000 distinct CDR3 sequences, of which about 16% were detected only once. Around 8.1% of the sample lies in the top ten. The sequenced sample consisted of blood. The receptors were sampled from a man between 18 and 29 years old with Graves' hyperthyroidism.

This clonotype was counted a few times. The chain has TRBV29-1 and TRBJ2-5; 7 nucleotides line up with TRBD1. This CDR3 is 13 amino acids long. The V segment lost 3 bases and the J segment 4 bases; nucleotides outside the gene matches: 5. Germline values: CDR1 SQVTM, CDR2 ANQGSEA. The CDR3 DNA reads as TGCAGCGTTGACGGCAGGGGGTCAGAGACCCAGTACTTC. Translated: CSVDGRGSETQYF.

This clonotype was seen many times. The chain has TRBV30 and TRBJ2-7; D unresolved. The CDR3 runs 14 residues. Germline CDR1 reads GTSNPN; CDR2 reads SVGIG (reference sequence). Trimming left V 4 bases short and J 3 bases short, with 16 bases between. CDR3 amino acids: CAWNPPGPNYEQYF. The DNA for the CDR3 is TGTGCCTGGAACCCCCCGGGCCCGAACTACGAGCAGTACTTC. The whole variable domain, remainder taken from reference TRBV30 and TRBJ2-7, is SQTIHQWPATLVQPVGSPLSLECTVEGTSNPNLYWYRQAAGRGLQLLFYSVGIGQISSEVPQNLSASRPQDRQFILSSKKLLLSDSGFYLCAWNPPGPNYEQYFGPGTRLTVT.

This clonotype was recorded at least ten times. The rearrangement uses TRBV28 and TRBJ2-1; D is uncertain. Germline loops: CDR1 MDHEN, CDR2 SYDVKM. The CDR3 covers 15 residues. The V end lost 1 base, the J end lost 0 bases, and 7 bases lay between the germline ends. CDR3: CASSLFSVSYNEQFF. The CDR3 nucleotides read TGTGCCAGCAGTTTATTTTCGGTCTCCTACAATGAGCAGTTCTTC.

J is TRBJ2-7 and V is TRBV20-1; 9 bases are shared with TRBD2. Germline V gene sequence: CDR1 DFQATT, CDR2 SNEGSKA (reference sequence). Trimming cost V 0 bases and J 5 bases; bases outside gene matches: 5. The CDR3 consists of 14 residues. This CDR3 is CSAREAAGGDEQYF. In nucleotides, the CDR3 is TGCAGTGCTAGAGAGGCAGCGGGAGGCGACGAGCAGTACTTC.

This clonotype was observed at least ten times. The rearrangement joins TRBV7-2 to TRBJ2-5; 8 nucleotides line up with TRBD2. Trimming removed 4 bases from V and 1 base from J; junction bases left unmatched: 5. The CDR3 has 15 residues. Germline V lookup: CDR1 SGHTA, CDR2 FQGNSA. The CDR3 DNA is TGTGCCAGCAGCTCCAAAAGCGGGGGCCAAGAGACCCAGTACTTC. It is translated as CASSSKSGGQETQYF.

This chain links TRBV7-2 with TRBJ2-2; perhaps TRBD2 as D (5 bases). Germline CDR1 reads SGHTA; CDR2 reads FQGNSA. V was trimmed by 1 base and J by 2 bases, leaving 8 bases between them. CDR3 length: 15 residues. The CDR3 DNA reads TGTGCCAGCAGCTTAGACGGGGTCAACACCGGGGAGCTGTTTTTT. Its protein is CASSLDGVNTGELFF.

This clonotype was found many times. This chain connects TRBV12-3 or TRBV12-4 to TRBJ2-7, with TRBD2 matching 10 bases. Unmatched junction bases numbered 6, after V lost 4 bases and J lost 6 bases. The CDR3 extends over 14 amino acids. CDR3 in amino acids: CASSSKREGLEQYF. The CDR3 coding sequence is TGTGCCAGCAGTTCGAAGCGGGAGGGCCTCGAGCAGTACTTC.

This clonotype has ten or more counts. The chain couples TRBV7-2 to TRBJ1-5; the D gene is possibly TRBD1 (5 bases). CDR3 length equals 16 residues. Trimming cost V 5 bases and J 0 bases, with 14 bases left between them. Germline V gene lookup returns CDR1 SGHTA and CDR2 FQGNSA. DNA for the CDR3: TGTGCCAGCAGCCCCGGGGGGAGTAATAGCAATCAGCCCCAGCATTTT. This translates into CASSPGGSNSNQPQHF.

The table lists this clonotype with many counts. The V call is TRBV11-2, the J call TRBJ2-2, with 7 bases matching TRBD1. After removal of 1 base from V and 5 bases from J, the junction contained 4 bases not matched to a gene. Germline CDR1 and CDR2: SGHAT and FQNNGV. The CDR3 has 15 residues. CDR3 sequence (DNA): TGTGCCAGCAGCTTAGTCCAGGGGGTTACCGGGGAGCTGTTTTTT. It translates to CASSLVQGVTGELFF.

The chain joins TRBV19 to TRBJ1-1; 9 bases match TRBD1. The CDR3 contains 14 residues. The junction had 8 bases not matched to a gene; V was cut back by 4 bases and J by 8 bases. Germline CDR1 reads LNHDA; CDR2 reads SQIVND (reference sequence). The CDR3: CASSTYRGHGEAFF. CDR3 DNA: TGTGCCAGTAGTACCTACAGGGGGCATGGCGAAGCTTTCTTT. The whole variable domain, filled in from reference TRBV19 and TRBJ1-1, reads DGGITQSPKYLFRKEGQNVTLSCEQNLNHDAMYWYRQDPGQGLRLIYYSQIVNDFQKGDIAEGYSVSREKKESFPLTVTSAQKNPTAFYLCASSTYRGHGEAFFGQGTRLTVV.

The V gene is TRBV12-5, the J gene TRBJ1-5; perhaps TRBD1 as D (5 bases). Germline CDR1 reads LGHNT; CDR2 reads FRNRAP. This CDR3 region has 15 residues. The V and J ends lost 4 bases and 1 base respectively, with 11 bases between them. CDR3 protein: CASGSGQASNQPQHF. CDR3 nucleotide sequence: TGTGCTAGTGGTTCAGGACAAGCCAGCAATCAGCCCCAGCATTTT.

This clonotype was counted only a few times. The chain uses TRBV7-9 and TRBJ2-7; 9 nucleotides match TRBD1. Germline trimming cut 5 bases from V and 4 bases from J; bases unmatched to any gene: 12. This CDR3 is 16 amino acids long. The germline gives CDR1 SEHNR, CDR2 FQNEAQ (reference sequence). CDR3 in DNA: TGTGCCAGCAGCCCAGGGCCGGGACAGGGTAGTTACGAGCAGTACTTC. Encoded protein: CASSPGPGQGSYEQYF.

This clonotype appeared a few times. This rearrangement joins TRBV7-8 to TRBJ2-4; 11 bases agree with TRBD2. There are 18 residues in the CDR3. The ends lost 4 bases at V and 0 bases at J; junction bases unmatched: 8. Germline V gene lookup returns CDR1 SGHVS and CDR2 FQNEAQ. The CDR3 nucleotides read TGTGCCAGCAGCTCGACCTTTGGACTAGCGGGAGCCAAAAACATTCAGTACTTC. Its translation is CASSSTFGLAGAKNIQYF.

The rearrangement links TRBV2 to TRBJ2-7, with D perhaps matching TRBD2 (6 bases). The V gene lost 8 bases and the J gene lost 1 base, with 12 bases spanning the gap. The CDR3 spans 13 residues. Germline values: CDR1 SNHLY, CDR2 FYNNEI. As DNA, the CDR3 is TGTGCCAGCGGGGGGACTGCTTCCTACGAGCAGTACTTC. Protein product: CASGGTASYEQYF.

This chain uses TRBV7-6 with TRBJ2-1, with 8 bases aligning to TRBD2. There are 16 residues in the CDR3. The junction had 10 bases not matched to a gene; V was cut back by 2 bases and J by 7 bases. Germline V CDR1 and CDR2: SGHVS, FNYEAQ. CDR3 DNA: TGTGCCAGCAGCTTAAACGCGGGGGGTCTAAAGAATGAGCAGTTCTTC. The encoded protein is CASSLNAGGLKNEQFF.

This chain uses TRBV2 with TRBJ2-7, with D perhaps TRBD1 or TRBD2 (6 bases each). Between the trimmed V and J ends, which lost 0 bases and 3 bases, there was a span of 12 bases. CDR1 is SNHLY, CDR2 FYNNEI, per germline. CDR3 size: 15 residues. The CDR3 DNA reads TGTGCCAGCAGTGAAGCGGGCAGGGGACTCTACGAGCAGTACTTC. Amino acid sequence: CASSEAGRGLYEQYF.

This clonotype was observed a handful of times. The genes are TRBV7-9 and TRBJ2-7; 13 nucleotides line up with TRBD2. Looked up from germline, CDR1 is SEHNR and CDR2 is FQNEAQ (reference sequence). The V and J ends lost 5 bases and 2 bases, in that order; junction bases with no gene match: 12. CDR3 length: 18 residues. The CDR3 DNA is TGTGCCAGCAGCCGGACTAGCGGGAGTGGGAGTCTCGCCTACGAGCAGTACTTC. It yields the protein CASSRTSGSGSLAYEQYF.

Notes on this clonotype: A clone one base away is much larger, so this may be a read error. The gene calls are TRBV7-2 and TRBJ2-7; D possibly corresponds to TRBD2 (6 bases). CDR3 length: 12 residues. In germline, CDR1 is SGHTA, CDR2 FQGNSA. CDR3 nucleotides: TGTGCCAGCAGCTTAGAACTAGCCGAGCAGCACTTC. Residues: CASSLELAEQHF.

This clonotype was detected only a few times. This chain joins TRBV5-1 and TRBJ2-7; the D is unclear. Trimming stripped 4 bases from V and 7 bases from J, with 9 bases between. Germline V gene sequence: CDR1 SGHRS, CDR2 YFSETQ. The CDR3 covers 11 residues. CDR3 protein: CASSAQSEQYF. The CDR3 coding sequence is TGCGCCAGCAGCGCGCAGTCAGAGCAGTACTTC.

This clonotype was recorded many times. The rearrangement joins TRBV2 to TRBJ2-1; unclear D gene. The CDR3 spans 14 residues. V lost 6 bases to trimming and J lost 7 bases, with 16 bases between them. From germline, CDR1 is SNHLY and CDR2 FYNNEI. The CDR3 DNA follows: TGTGCCAGCAGGGGGTTAGGCCTCGAGAATGAGCAGTTCTTC. Encoded protein: CASRGLGLENEQFF.

This sequence joins TRBV12-3 or TRBV12-4 and TRBJ1-2; the D gene is possibly TRBD1 (5 bases). Between the trimmed V and J ends, which lost 3 bases and 6 bases, there was a span of 11 bases. This CDR3 has 13 amino acids. The CDR3 spells CASSFGRVDGYTF. CDR3 nucleotide sequence: TGTGCCAGCAGTTTTGGCAGGGTCGATGGCTACACCTTC.

This clonotype occurred many times. The CDR3 loop is CASSWGLRTDTQYF. The CDR3 nucleotides are TGTGCCAGCAGTTGGGGGCTGCGCACAGATACGCAGTATTTT. The J gene is TRBJ2-3, the V gene TRBV2; perhaps TRBD1 as D (6 bases). CDR1 is SNHLY and CDR2 is FYNNEI in the germline V gene. The CDR3 covers 14 residues. Deletions cut 5 bases from V and 1 base from J, with 10 bases between. The whole variable domain, filled in from reference TRBV2 and TRBJ2-3, reads EPEVTQTPSHQVTQMGQEVILRCVPISNHLYFYWYRQILGQKVEFLVSFYNNEISEKSEIFDDQFSVERPDGSNFTLKIRSTKLEDSAMYFCASSWGLRTDTQYFGPGTRLTVL.

The V gene is TRBV27, the J gene TRBJ2-7; D is uncertain. The ends were cut back, 2 bases at V and 0 bases at J, with 11 bases in the middle. This CDR3 region has 15 residues. Germline V gives CDR1 MNHEY, CDR2 SMNVEV (reference sequence). CDR3 sequence (DNA): TGTGCCAGCAGTTTACGGACGCCCGGCTCCTACGAGCAGTACTTC. Translating it yields CASSLRTPGSYEQYF.

The sample holds many counts of this clonotype. The V call is TRBV28, the J call TRBJ1-2; no clear D gene. The CDR3 covers 12 residues. Trimming left V 3 bases short and J 10 bases short, with 12 bases between. Germline values: CDR1 MDHEN, CDR2 SYDVKM. The CDR3 sequence is CASSLTEADYTF. For the CDR3, the DNA is TGTGCCAGCAGTTTGACTGAGGCCGACTACACCTTC.

This clonotype was observed a few times. The rearrangement uses TRBV30 and TRBJ2-5, with 8 bases matching TRBD2. CDR3 length: 14 residues. V shed 4 bases and J 1 base; nucleotides not matched to a gene: 5. Germline V gene lookup returns CDR1 GTSNPN and CDR2 SVGIG (reference sequence). This chain's CDR3 is CAWTRGGVQETQYF. The CDR3 region has the DNA TGTGCCTGGACCCGGGGGGGGGTCCAAGAGACCCAGTACTTC.

In regard to this clonotype: Possible read error: a much larger clone is one base away. V usage is TRBV6-9 and J usage is TRBJ1-6, with 7 bases fitting TRBD1. The CDR3 totals 13 residues. Losses at the gene ends were 10 bases for V and 7 bases for J; bases not matched to a gene: 7. Germline V gene data show CDR1 as MNHGY and CDR2 as SVAAGI. CDR3 sequence reads: CANSLQGNSPLHF. CDR3 in DNA: TGTGCCAACAGCTTACAGGGGAATTCACCCCTCCACTTT.

This clonotype was recorded at least ten times. The rearrangement joins TRBV6-6 to TRBJ1-2; no firm D call. The CDR3 contains 15 residues. Looked up from germline, CDR1 is MNHNY and CDR2 is SVGAGI (reference sequence). The V end was cut by 2 bases, the J end by 2 bases, with 12 bases between. CDR3 in amino acids: CASSYRLGPNYGYTF. DNA of the CDR3: TGTGCCAGCAGTTACCGGTTGGGCCCCAACTATGGCTACACCTTC.

The chain employs TRBV28 and TRBJ2-4; D is uncertain. The V end was cut by 1 base, the J end by 4 bases, with 2 bases between. There are 12 residues in the CDR3. Germline V CDR1 and CDR2: MDHEN, SYDVKM. The CDR3 DNA is TGTGCCAGCAGTTTATCAAAAAACATTCAGTACTTC. Protein: CASSLSKNIQYF.

The chain joins TRBV6-2 or TRBV6-3 to TRBJ2-1, with a weak D call TRBD2 (5 bases). V was trimmed by 2 bases and J by 0 bases, leaving 14 bases between them. Germline V gene data show CDR1 as MNHEY and CDR2 as SVGEGT. This CDR3 is 17 amino acids long. CDR3: CASSYGFLALSYNEQFF. DNA for the CDR3: TGTGCCAGCAGTTACGGGTTTCTAGCCCTCTCCTACAATGAGCAGTTCTTC.

V is TRBV20-1 and J is TRBJ2-2; the D is unclear. The V gene lost 3 bases and the J gene lost 0 bases, with 5 bases spanning the gap. CDR1 is DFQATT and CDR2 is SNEGSKA in the germline V gene (reference sequence). The length of the CDR3 is 13 residues. In nucleotides, the CDR3 is TGCAGTGCTAGCGACCCGAACACCGGGGAGCTGTTTTTT. Protein: CSASDPNTGELFF.